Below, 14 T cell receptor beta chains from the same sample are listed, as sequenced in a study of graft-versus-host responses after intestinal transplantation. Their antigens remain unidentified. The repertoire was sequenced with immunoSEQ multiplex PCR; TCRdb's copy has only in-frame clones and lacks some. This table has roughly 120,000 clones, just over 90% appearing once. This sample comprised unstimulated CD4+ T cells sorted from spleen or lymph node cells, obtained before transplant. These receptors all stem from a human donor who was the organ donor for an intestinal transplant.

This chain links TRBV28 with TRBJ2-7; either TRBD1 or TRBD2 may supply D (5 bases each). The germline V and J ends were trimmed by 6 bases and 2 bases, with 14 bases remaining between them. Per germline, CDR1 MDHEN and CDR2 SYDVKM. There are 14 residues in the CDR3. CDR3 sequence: CASRQGTHPYEQYF. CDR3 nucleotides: TGTGCCAGCAGACAAGGGACCCACCCCTACGAGCAGTACTTC. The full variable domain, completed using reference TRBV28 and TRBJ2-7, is DVKVTQSSRYLVKRTGEKVFLECVQDMDHENMFWYRQDPGLGLRLIYFSYDVKMKEKGDIPEGYSVSREKKERFSLILESASTNQTSMYLCASRQGTHPYEQYFGPGTRLTVT.

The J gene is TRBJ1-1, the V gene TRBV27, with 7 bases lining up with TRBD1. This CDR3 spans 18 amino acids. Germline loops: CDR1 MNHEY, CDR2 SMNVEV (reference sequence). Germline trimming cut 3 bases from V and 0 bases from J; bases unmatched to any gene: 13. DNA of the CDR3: TGTGCCAGCAGTTTCGTTGGGGTCGGGGACAGTATGAACACTGAAGCTTTCTTT. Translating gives CASSFVGVGDSMNTEAFF.

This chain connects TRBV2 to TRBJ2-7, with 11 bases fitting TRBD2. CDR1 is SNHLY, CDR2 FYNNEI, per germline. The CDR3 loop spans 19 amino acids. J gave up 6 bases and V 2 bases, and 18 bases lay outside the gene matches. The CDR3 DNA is TGTGCCAGCAGTGAAACCCTGTCTACTAGCGGGAGTGAGTTCCCCGAGCAGTACTTC. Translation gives CASSETLSTSGSEFPEQYF.

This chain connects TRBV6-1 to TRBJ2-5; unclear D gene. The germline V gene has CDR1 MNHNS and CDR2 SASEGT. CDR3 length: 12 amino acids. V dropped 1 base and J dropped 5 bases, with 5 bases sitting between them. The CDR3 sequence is CASSEDRETQYF. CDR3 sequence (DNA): TGTGCCAGCAGTGAAGATCGGGAGACCCAGTACTTC.

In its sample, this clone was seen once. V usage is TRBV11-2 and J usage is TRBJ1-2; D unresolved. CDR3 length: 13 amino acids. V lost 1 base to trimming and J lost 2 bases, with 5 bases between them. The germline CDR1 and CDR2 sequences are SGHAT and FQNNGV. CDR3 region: CASSLVPNYGYTF. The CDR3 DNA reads TGTGCCAGCAGCTTAGTTCCGAACTATGGCTACACCTTC.

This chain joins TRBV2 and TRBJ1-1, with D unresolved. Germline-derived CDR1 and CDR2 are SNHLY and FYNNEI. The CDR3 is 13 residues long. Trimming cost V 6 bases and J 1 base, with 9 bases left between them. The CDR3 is CASRTAPNTEAFF. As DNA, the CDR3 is TGTGCCAGCAGGACGGCCCCGAACACTGAAGCTTTCTTT.

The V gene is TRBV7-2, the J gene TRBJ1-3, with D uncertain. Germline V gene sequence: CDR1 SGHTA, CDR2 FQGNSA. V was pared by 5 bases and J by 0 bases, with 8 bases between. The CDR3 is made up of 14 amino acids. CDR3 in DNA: TGTGCCAGCAGCCTCCGTCACTCTGGAAACACCATATATTTT. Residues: CASSLRHSGNTIYF. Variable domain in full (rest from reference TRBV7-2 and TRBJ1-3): GAGVSQSPSNKVTEKGKDVELRCDPISGHTALYWYRQSLGQGLEFLIYFQGNSAPDKSGLPSDRFSAERTGGSVSTLTIQRTQQEDSAVYLCASSLRHSGNTIYFGEGSWLTVV.

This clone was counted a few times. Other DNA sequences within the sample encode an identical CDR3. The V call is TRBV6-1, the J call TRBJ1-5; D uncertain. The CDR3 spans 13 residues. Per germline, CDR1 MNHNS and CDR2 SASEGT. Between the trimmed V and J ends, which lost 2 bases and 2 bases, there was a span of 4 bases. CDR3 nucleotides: TGTGCCAGCAGTGAACAGGGCAATCAGCCCCAGCATTTT. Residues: CASSEQGNQPQHF.

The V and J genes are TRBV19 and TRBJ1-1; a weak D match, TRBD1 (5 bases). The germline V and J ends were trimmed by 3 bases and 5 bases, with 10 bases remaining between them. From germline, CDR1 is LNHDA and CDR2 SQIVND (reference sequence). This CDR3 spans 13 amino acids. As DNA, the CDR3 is TGTGCCAGTAGTATCAACTGGGGGACTGAAGCTTTCTTT. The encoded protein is CASSINWGTEAFF.

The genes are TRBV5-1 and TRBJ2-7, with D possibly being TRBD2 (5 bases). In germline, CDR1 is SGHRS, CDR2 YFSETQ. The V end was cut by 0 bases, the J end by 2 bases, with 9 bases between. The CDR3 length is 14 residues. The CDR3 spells CASSLAVGTYEQYF. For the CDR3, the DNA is TGCGCCAGCAGCTTGGCCGTCGGGACCTACGAGCAGTACTTC.

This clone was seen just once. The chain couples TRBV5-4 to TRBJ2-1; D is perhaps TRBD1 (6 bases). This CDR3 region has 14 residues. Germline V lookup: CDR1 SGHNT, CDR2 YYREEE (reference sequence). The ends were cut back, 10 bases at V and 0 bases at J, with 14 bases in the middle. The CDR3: CAQRDTSSYNEQFF. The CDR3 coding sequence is TGTGCCCAAAGGGACACAAGCTCCTACAATGAGCAGTTCTTC.

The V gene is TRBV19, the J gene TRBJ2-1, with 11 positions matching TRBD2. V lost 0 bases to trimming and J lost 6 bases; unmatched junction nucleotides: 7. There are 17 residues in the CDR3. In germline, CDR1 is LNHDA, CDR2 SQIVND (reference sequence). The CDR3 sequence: CASSIDHGTSGINEQFF. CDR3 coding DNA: TGTGCCAGTAGTATAGATCACGGGACTAGCGGCATCAATGAGCAGTTCTTC.

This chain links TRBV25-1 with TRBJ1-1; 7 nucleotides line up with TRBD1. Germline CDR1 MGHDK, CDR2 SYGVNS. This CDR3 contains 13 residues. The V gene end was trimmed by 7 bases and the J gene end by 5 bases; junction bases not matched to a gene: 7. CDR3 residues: CASITGVGTEAFF. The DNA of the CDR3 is TGTGCCAGCATAACAGGGGTTGGAACTGAAGCTTTCTTT.

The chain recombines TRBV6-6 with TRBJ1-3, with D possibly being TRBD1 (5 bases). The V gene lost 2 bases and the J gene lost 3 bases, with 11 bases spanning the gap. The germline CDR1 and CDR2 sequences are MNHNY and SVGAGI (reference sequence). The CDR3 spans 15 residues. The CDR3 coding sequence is TGTGCCAGCAGTTACCCCCCAGGGAGTGGAAACACCATATATTTT. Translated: CASSYPPGSGNTIYF.